Following are 10 T cell receptor beta chains from one sample sequenced in a study of blood T cell repertoires in COVID-19. The assay was immunoSEQ multiplex PCR, and TCRdb's table has in-frame clones only and misses some. The repertoire has around 120,000 clones, nearly 90% of them found once; the top ten carry around 4.1%. Specimen: peripheral blood. The receptor source for this set is an older woman with COVID-19, enrolled during active disease.

CDR3 sequence: CASRADSYGYNEQFF. The CDR3 region has the DNA TGTGCCAGCAGAGCTGACAGCTACGGCTACAATGAGCAGTTCTTC. The chain carries TRBV2 and TRBJ2-1; D perhaps matches TRBD1 (5 bases). This CDR3 region has 15 residues. Germline-derived CDR1 and CDR2 are SNHLY and FYNNEI. The germline V and J ends were trimmed by 6 bases and 3 bases, with 15 bases remaining between them. The complete variable domain, with remaining parts taken from reference TRBV2 and TRBJ2-1, reads EPEVTQTPSHQVTQMGQEVILRCVPISNHLYFYWYRQILGQKVEFLVSFYNNEISEKSEIFDDQFSVERPDGSNFTLKIRSTKLEDSAMYFCASRADSYGYNEQFFGPGTRLTVL.

This chain uses TRBV4-2 with TRBJ2-2, with D maybe TRBD1 (5 bases). CDR3 length equals 15 residues. V gave up 1 base and J gave up 4 bases, with 10 bases separating them. Per germline, CDR1 LGHNA and CDR2 YNFKEQ. CDR3 coding DNA: TGTGCCAGCAGCCAAGCCAGGGTGGCCACCGGGGAGCTGTTTTTT. Translated, it gives CASSQARVATGELFF.

The chain joins TRBV5-5 to TRBJ1-5; TRBD1 aligns across 9 bases. Germline assignment: CDR1 SGHKS and CDR2 YYEKEE (reference sequence). CDR3 size: 15 residues. The junction had 4 bases not matched to a gene; V was cut back by 2 bases and J by 4 bases. Here the CDR3 DNA reads TGTGCCAGCAGCTTTGGGACAGGGCATAATCAGCCCCAGCATTTT. It yields the protein CASSFGTGHNQPQHF. Full variable domain (missing parts from reference TRBV5-5 and TRBJ1-5): DAGVTQSPTHLIKTRGQQVTLRCSPISGHKSVSWYQQVLGQGPQFIFQYYEKEERGRGNFPDRFSARQFPNYSSELNVNALLLGDSALYLCASSFGTGHNQPQHFGDGTRLSIL.

The chain links TRBV6-2 or TRBV6-3 to TRBJ1-4; 7 nucleotides line up with TRBD1. Germline V gene lookup returns CDR1 MNHEY and CDR2 SVGEGT. This CDR3 region has 15 residues. V dropped 6 bases and J dropped 7; count of bases not matched to a gene: 11. CDR3 region: CASSLSGTDSEKLFF. In nucleotides, the CDR3 is TGTGCCAGCAGCCTATCCGGGACAGACTCTGAAAAACTGTTTTTT.

The genes are TRBV2 and TRBJ2-6; D is undetermined. Per the germline V gene, CDR1 is SNHLY and CDR2 is FYNNEI. The CDR3 has 14 amino acids. V was clipped by 5 bases and J by 2 bases, with 7 bases between them. The DNA for the CDR3 is TGTGCCAGCAGTTCACTCCCTGGGGCCAACGTCCTGACTTTC. Protein product: CASSSLPGANVLTF.

CDR3 DNA sequence: TGTGCCAGCAGCCCCAACAGGGTTCCGGACGAGCAGTACTTC. Protein: CASSPNRVPDEQYF. The chain links TRBV7-2 to TRBJ2-7; the D gene is possibly TRBD1 (6 bases). This CDR3 spans 14 amino acids. Trimming took off 5 bases at V and 5 bases at J, with 16 bases between the two ends. CDR1 and CDR2 (germline): SGHTA, FQGNSA.

This clone came up a few times. The V call is TRBV7-8, the J call TRBJ2-7; 7 bases fit TRBD1. The ends lost 7 bases at V and 1 base at J; junction bases unmatched: 4. The CDR3 loop spans 13 amino acids. Germline assignment: CDR1 SGHVS and CDR2 FQNEAQ. The CDR3 sequence: CASTATGSYEQYF. Here the CDR3 DNA reads TGTGCCAGCACCGCGACAGGGTCCTACGAGCAGTACTTC. Variable domain in full (rest from reference TRBV7-8 and TRBJ2-7): GAGVSQSPRYKVAKRGQDVALRCDPISGHVSLFWYQQALGQGPEFLTYFQNEAQLDKSGLPSDRFFAERPEGSVSTLKIQRTQQEDSAVYLCASTATGSYEQYFGPGTRLTVT.

The chain joins TRBV27 to TRBJ1-2; possibly TRBD1 for D (6 bases). The CDR3 extends over 13 amino acids. Germline V gene lookup returns CDR1 MNHEY and CDR2 SMNVEV (reference sequence). The ends were cut back, 5 bases at V and 2 bases at J, with 9 bases in the middle. In DNA form, the CDR3 reads TGTGCCAGCAGTACAGGGTCCAACTATGGCTACACCTTC. It yields the protein CASSTGSNYGYTF.

This chain connects TRBV2 to TRBJ2-3; 9 nucleotides match TRBD2. The CDR3 contains 16 residues. The V and J ends lost 5 bases and 0 bases, in that order; junction bases with no gene match: 6. Germline V gives CDR1 SNHLY, CDR2 FYNNEI. CDR3 nucleotide sequence: TGTGCCAGCAGTCTTCTAGCGGGACCCAGCACAGATACGCAGTATTTT. Protein sequence: CASSLLAGPSTDTQYF. The whole variable domain, filled in from reference TRBV2 and TRBJ2-3, reads EPEVTQTPSHQVTQMGQEVILRCVPISNHLYFYWYRQILGQKVEFLVSFYNNEISEKSEIFDDQFSVERPDGSNFTLKIRSTKLEDSAMYFCASSLLAGPSTDTQYFGPGTRLTVL.

The chain joins TRBV15 to TRBJ1-5; possibly TRBD1 for D (5 bases). The CDR3 runs to 15 residues. The germline gives CDR1 LNHNV, CDR2 YYDKDF (reference sequence). Trimming cost V 0 bases and J 9 bases, with 15 bases left between them. CDR3 nucleotide sequence: TGTGCCACCAGCAGAGATCTACAGGTAGTCTTGCCCCAGCATTTT. It codes for CATSRDLQVVLPQHF.